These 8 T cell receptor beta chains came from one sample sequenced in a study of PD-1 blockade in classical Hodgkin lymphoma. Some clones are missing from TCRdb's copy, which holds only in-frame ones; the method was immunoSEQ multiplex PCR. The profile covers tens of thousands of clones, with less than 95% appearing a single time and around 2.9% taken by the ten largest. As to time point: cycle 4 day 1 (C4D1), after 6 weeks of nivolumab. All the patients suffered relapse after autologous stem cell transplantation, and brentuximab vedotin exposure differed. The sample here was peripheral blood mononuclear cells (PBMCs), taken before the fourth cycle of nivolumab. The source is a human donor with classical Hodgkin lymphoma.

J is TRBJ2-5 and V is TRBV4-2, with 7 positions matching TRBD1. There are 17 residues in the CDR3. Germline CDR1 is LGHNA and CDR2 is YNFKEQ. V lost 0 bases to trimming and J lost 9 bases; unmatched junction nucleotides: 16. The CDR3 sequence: CASSQDIPLHRDSAQYF. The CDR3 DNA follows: TGTGCCAGCAGCCAAGATATTCCTCTCCACCGGGACAGCGCCCAGTACTTC.

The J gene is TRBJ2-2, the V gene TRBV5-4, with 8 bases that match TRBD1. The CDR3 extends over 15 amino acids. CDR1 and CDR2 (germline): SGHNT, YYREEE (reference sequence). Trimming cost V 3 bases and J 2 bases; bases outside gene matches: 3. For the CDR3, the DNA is TGTGCCAGCAGCTGGGACAGGCCCAACACCGGGGAGCTGTTTTTT. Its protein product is CASSWDRPNTGELFF.

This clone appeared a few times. CDR3 DNA: TGTGCCAGCAGCGGGGAGTCGGGTACTGAAGCTTTCTTT. Residues: CASSGESGTEAFF. The chain carries TRBV6-4 and TRBJ1-1; D is unclear. Germline assignment: CDR1 MRHNA and CDR2 SNTAGT. Trimming took 6 bases from V and 5 from J, leaving 13 bases between them. This CDR3 has 13 amino acids.

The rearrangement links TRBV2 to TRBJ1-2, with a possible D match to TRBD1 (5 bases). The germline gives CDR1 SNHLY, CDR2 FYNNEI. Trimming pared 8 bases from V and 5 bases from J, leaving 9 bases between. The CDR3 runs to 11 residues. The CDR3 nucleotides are TGTGCCAGCTGGGGCCGTTATGGCTACACCTTC. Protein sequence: CASWGRYGYTF.

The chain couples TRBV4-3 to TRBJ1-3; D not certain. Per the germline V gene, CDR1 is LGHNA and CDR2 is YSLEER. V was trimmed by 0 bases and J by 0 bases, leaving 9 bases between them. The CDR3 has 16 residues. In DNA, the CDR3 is TGCGCCAGCAGCCAAGATGTAACCAGCTCTGGAAACACCATATATTTT. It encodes CASSQDVTSSGNTIYF.

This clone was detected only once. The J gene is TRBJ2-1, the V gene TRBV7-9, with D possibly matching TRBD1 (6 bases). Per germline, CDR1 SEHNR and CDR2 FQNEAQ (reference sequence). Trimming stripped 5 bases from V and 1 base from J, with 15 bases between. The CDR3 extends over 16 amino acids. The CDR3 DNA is TGTGCCAGCAGCCCGAGGGACACCCCTTCCTACAATGAGCAGTTCTTC. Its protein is CASSPRDTPSYNEQFF.

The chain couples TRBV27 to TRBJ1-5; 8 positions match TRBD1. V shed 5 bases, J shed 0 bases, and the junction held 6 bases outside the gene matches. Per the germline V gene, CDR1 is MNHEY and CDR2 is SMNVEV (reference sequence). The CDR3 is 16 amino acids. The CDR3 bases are TGTGCCAGCAGTCGCGGACAGGGCGCTAGCAATCAGCCCCAGCATTTT. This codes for CASSRGQGASNQPQHF.

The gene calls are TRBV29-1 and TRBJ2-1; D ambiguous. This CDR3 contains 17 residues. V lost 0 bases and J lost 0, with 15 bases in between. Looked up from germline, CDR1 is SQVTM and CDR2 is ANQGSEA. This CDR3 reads CSVEDGFIGSSYNEQFF. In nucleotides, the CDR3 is TGCAGCGTTGAAGATGGGTTTATAGGAAGCTCCTACAATGAGCAGTTCTTC.